The 10 T cell receptor beta chains given below trace back to one sample, sequenced in a study of T cells in Graves' hyperthyroidism and ophthalmopathy. The investigators amplified TCR beta CDR3 regions from RNA transcripts. TCR CDR3 regions were first amplified by RT-PCR with HTBI primers. TCRdb re-derived calls from the multiplex PCR reads in MiXCR, one entry per CDR3 protein. The top ten hold around 4% of the sample, which has about 350,000 distinct CDR3 sequences, 19% seen once. Material: blood. Receptor source: a woman in her late teens or twenties with Graves' hyperthyroidism.

This clonotype was seen only a few times. The chain recombines TRBV3-1 with TRBJ2-7; D gene uncertain. Germline V gene data show CDR1 as LGHDT and CDR2 as YNNKEL (reference sequence). The CDR3 loop spans 12 amino acids. The V and J ends lost 1 base and 3 bases respectively, with 4 bases between them. The CDR3 reads CASSQVFYEQYF. The CDR3, as DNA: TGTGCCAGCAGCCAAGTCTTCTACGAGCAGTACTTC.

In its sample, this clonotype was seen many times. The chain employs TRBV7-3 and TRBJ2-5, with D possibly matching TRBD1 (7 bases). V was pared by 5 bases and J by 5 bases, with 15 bases between. In germline, CDR1 is SGHTA, CDR2 FQGTGA. The CDR3 has 14 residues. The chain's CDR3 is CASSPQGGRETQYF. CDR3 in DNA: TGTGCCAGCAGCCCGCAGGGGGGCAGGGAGACCCAGTACTTC. The whole variable domain, filled in from reference TRBV7-3 and TRBJ2-5, reads GAGVSQTPSNKVTEKGKYVELRCDPISGHTALYWYRQSLGQGPEFLIYFQGTGAADDSGLPNDRFFAVRPEGSVSTLKIQRTERGDSAVYLCASSPQGGRETQYFGPGTRLLVL.

This clonotype appeared a few times. The CDR3 nucleotides are TGTGCCAGCAGCGGGGGACGTCTGGCAGATACGCAGTATTTT. Translated: CASSGGRLADTQYF. The gene calls are TRBV9 and TRBJ2-3; the D gene could be TRBD1 or TRBD2 (5 bases each). Germline lookup yields CDR1 SGDLS and CDR2 YYNGEE. The CDR3 contains 14 residues. Deletions cut 3 bases from V and 4 bases from J, with 12 bases between.

This clonotype was counted at least ten times. This chain joins TRBV15 and TRBJ1-5; possibly TRBD1 for D (6 bases). Trimming removed 0 bases at V and 9 bases at J, with 15 bases between. This CDR3 has 15 residues. Germline-derived CDR1 and CDR2 are LNHNV and YYDKDF (reference sequence). Here the CDR3 DNA reads TGTGCCACCAGCAGAGATCTGGGGGGGGGCTCGCCCCAGCATTTT. This codes for CATSRDLGGGSPQHF.

This clonotype was counted at least ten times. The J gene is TRBJ1-1, the V gene TRBV20-1, with D perhaps TRBD1 (5 bases). CDR1 is DFQATT, CDR2 SNEGSKA, per germline (reference sequence). The V end lost 1 base, the J end lost 7 bases, and 10 bases lay between the germline ends. The CDR3 contains 12 residues. CDR3 bases: TGCAGTGCTAGAGCTGGGGGTCTTGAAGCTTTCTTT. Protein product: CSARAGGLEAFF.

This chain links TRBV19 with TRBJ1-2; D possibly corresponds to TRBD1 (6 bases). V was trimmed by 6 bases and J by 7 bases, leaving 12 bases between them. Germline lookup yields CDR1 LNHDA and CDR2 SQIVND (reference sequence). The CDR3 is made up of 12 amino acids. The CDR3 coding sequence is TGTGCCAGTAGCGCCGGACAGTTTGGCTACACCTTC. Translation gives CASSAGQFGYTF. The full variable domain, completed using reference TRBV19 and TRBJ1-2, is DGGITQSPKYLFRKEGQNVTLSCEQNLNHDAMYWYRQDPGQGLRLIYYSQIVNDFQKGDIAEGYSVSREKKESFPLTVTSAQKNPTAFYLCASSAGQFGYTFGSGTRLTVV.

Turning to this clonotype: A much larger clonotype is one base distant, so this may be a read error. V usage is TRBV25-1 and J usage is TRBJ1-6; possible D gene TRBD1, 5 bases. The CDR3 has 14 amino acids. The germline gives CDR1 MGHDK, CDR2 SYGVNS. The CDR3, as DNA: TGTGCCATCAGTGGGCAGGGAGATAATTCACCCCTCCACTTT. Amino acid sequence: CAISGQGDNSPLHF. Looking up the rest from reference TRBV25-1 and TRBJ1-6 gives the full variable domain: EADIYQTPRYLVIGTGKKITLECSQTMGHDKMYWYQQDPGMELHLIHYSYGVNSTEKGDLSSESTVSRIRTEHFPLTLESARPSHTSQYLCAISGQGDNSPLHFGNGTRLTVT.

This clonotype was seen repeatedly, ten times or more. The rearrangement links TRBV20-1 to TRBJ1-2; D may be TRBD1 (6 bases). The CDR3 runs to 14 residues. V was clipped by 4 bases and J by 2 bases, with 14 bases between them. CDR1 is DFQATT, CDR2 SNEGSKA, per germline (reference sequence). The CDR3 DNA sequence: TGCAGTGCTACCCTTGGACAGCCAAACTATGGCTACACCTTC. Amino acid sequence: CSATLGQPNYGYTF.

This clonotype has ten or more counts. One junction end does not reproduce the germline sequence, and a read error may be involved. The rearrangement uses TRBV15 and TRBJ1-1, with 8 bases matching TRBD1. CDR3 length: 17 amino acids. Germline CDR1 LNHNV, CDR2 YYDKDF (reference sequence). The CDR3 reads CATGRFGWGQGATEAFF. The CDR3 DNA reads TGTGCCACCGGCAGATTTGGGTGGGGGCAGGGGGCAACTGAAGCTTTCTTT.

This clonotype was seen a handful of times. The chain is built from TRBV11-2 and TRBJ1-2; possible D gene TRBD1, 6 bases. Germline values: CDR1 SGHAT, CDR2 FQNNGV. This CDR3 is built from 15 residues. V was cut by 3 bases and J by 6 bases, with 17 bases left in between. The CDR3 DNA sequence: TGTGCCAGCAGCTTTTTCAGGGGCGCTAAGGATGGCTACACCTTC. It yields the protein CASSFFRGAKDGYTF.